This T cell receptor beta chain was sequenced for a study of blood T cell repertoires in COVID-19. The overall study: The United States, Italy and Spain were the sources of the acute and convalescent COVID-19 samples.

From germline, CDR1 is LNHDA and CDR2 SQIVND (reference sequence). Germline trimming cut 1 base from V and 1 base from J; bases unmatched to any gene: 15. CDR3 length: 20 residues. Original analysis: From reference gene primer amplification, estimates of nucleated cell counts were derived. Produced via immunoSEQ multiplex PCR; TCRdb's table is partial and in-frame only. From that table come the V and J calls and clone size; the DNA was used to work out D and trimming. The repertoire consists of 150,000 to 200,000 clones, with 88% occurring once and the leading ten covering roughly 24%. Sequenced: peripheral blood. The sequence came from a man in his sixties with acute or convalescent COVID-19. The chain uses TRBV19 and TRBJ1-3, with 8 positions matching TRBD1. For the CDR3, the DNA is TGTGCCAGTAGTATAGCGGTGACAGGGGCTCTCTCCGGGTCTGGAAACACCATATATTTT. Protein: CASSIAVTGALSGSGNTIYF.